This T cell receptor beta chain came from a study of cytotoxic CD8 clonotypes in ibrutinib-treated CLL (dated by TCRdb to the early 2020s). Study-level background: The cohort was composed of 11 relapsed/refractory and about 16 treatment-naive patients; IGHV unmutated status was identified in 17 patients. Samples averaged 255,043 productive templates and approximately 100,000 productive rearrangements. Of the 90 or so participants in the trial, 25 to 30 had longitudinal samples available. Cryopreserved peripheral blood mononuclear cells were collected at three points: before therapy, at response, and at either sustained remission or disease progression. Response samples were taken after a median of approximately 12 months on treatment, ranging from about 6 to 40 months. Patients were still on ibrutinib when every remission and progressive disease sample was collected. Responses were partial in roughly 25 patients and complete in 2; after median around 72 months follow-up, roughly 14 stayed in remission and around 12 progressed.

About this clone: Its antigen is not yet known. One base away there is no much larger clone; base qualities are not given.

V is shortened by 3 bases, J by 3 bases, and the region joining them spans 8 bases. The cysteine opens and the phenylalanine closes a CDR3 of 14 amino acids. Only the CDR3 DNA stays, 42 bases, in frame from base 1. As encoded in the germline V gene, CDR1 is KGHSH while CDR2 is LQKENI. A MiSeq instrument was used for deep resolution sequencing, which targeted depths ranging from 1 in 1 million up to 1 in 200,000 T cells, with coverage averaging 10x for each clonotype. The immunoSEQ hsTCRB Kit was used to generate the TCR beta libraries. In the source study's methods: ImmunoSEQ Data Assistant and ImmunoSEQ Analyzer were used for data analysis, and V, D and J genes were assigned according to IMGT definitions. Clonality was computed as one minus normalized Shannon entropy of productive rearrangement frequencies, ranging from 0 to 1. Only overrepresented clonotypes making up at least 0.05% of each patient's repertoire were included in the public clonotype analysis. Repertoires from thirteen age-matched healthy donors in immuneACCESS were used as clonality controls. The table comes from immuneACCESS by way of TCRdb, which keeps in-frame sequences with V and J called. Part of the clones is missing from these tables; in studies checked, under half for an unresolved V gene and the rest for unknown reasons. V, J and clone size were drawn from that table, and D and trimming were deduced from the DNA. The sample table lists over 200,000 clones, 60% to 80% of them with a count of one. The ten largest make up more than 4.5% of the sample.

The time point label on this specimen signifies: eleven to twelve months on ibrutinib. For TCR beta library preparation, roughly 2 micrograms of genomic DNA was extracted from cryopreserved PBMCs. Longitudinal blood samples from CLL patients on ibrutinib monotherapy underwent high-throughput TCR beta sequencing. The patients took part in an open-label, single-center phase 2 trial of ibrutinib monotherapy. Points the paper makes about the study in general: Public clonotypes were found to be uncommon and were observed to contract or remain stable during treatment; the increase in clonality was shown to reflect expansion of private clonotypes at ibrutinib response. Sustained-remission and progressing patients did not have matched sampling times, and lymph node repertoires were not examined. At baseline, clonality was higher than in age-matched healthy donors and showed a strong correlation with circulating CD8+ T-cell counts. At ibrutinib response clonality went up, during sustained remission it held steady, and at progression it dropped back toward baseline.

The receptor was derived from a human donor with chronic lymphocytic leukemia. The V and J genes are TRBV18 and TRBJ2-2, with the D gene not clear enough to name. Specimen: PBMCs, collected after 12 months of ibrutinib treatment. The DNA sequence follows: TGTGCCAGCTCACCCCGTAGGGACACCGGGGAGCTGTTTTTT. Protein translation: CASSPRRDTGELFF.